Following are 7 T cell receptor beta chains from one sample sequenced in a study of T cell changes during pregnancy in multiple sclerosis (dated by TCRdb to about 2019). Library generation was performed with the immunoSEQ multiplex PCR assay. Drawn from immuneACCESS, this table holds only the in-frame rearrangements with V and J called that TCRdb kept. Clones are partly lost; checked studies trace under half to an unresolved V gene and leave the rest unexplained. This sample gives about 92,000 clones in total; approximately 92% of them show up just once. The ten top clones hold roughly 4.5% of the sample. Here the sequenced sample was peripheral blood, taken in the first trimester of pregnancy. Receptor source: a female donor with multiple sclerosis, enrolled in a pregnancy study.

The chain carries TRBV6-5 and TRBJ1-5; D is unclear. There are 15 residues in the CDR3. Trimming cost V 5 bases and J 3 bases, with 14 bases left between them. Germline assignment: CDR1 MNHEY and CDR2 SVGAGI. The CDR3 protein is CASSTTNSLNQPQHF. The CDR3 DNA sequence: TGTGCCAGCAGTACTACTAATTCTCTCAATCAGCCCCAGCATTTT.

This clone was seen once. The rearrangement joins TRBV4-1 to TRBJ2-1; TRBD2 agrees at 9 bases. This CDR3 spans 16 amino acids. Germline CDR1 is MGHRA and CDR2 is YSYEKL. Unmatched junction bases numbered 2, after V lost 0 bases and J lost 2 bases. CDR3 bases: TGCGCCAGCAGCCAAGACATAGCGGGGGCCTACAATGAGCAGTTCTTC. Translated: CASSQDIAGAYNEQFF.

V and J are TRBV2 and TRBJ1-1; 8 bases match TRBD1. V lost 6 bases and J lost 7; bases outside the gene matches: 10. Germline values: CDR1 SNHLY, CDR2 FYNNEI. The CDR3 is 14 residues long. Written as DNA, the CDR3 is TGTGCCAGCAGCAGGACAGGGAGCTCATTTGAAGCTTTCTTT. Its protein product is CASSRTGSSFEAFF.

This chain joins TRBV9 and TRBJ2-3, with D perhaps matching TRBD2 (6 bases). Germline V gene data show CDR1 as SGDLS and CDR2 as YYNGEE. The CDR3 is 10 amino acids. Between the trimmed V and J ends, which lost 9 bases and 4 bases, there was a span of 6 bases. The CDR3, as DNA: TGTGCCACGGGAGCAGATACGCAGTATTTT. It encodes CATGADTQYF.

The chain combines TRBV20-1 with TRBJ1-2; TRBD1 matches at 7 bases. The germline gives CDR1 DFQATT, CDR2 SNEGSKA (reference sequence). The CDR3 loop spans 11 amino acids. Trimming at V came to 4 bases and at J to 12 bases, leaving 8 bases not matched to a gene. This chain's CDR3 is CSAKDRELNTF. The CDR3 nucleotides read TGCAGTGCTAAAGACAGGGAACTGAACACCTTC.

The V and J genes are TRBV7-9 and TRBJ1-6; D unresolved. The CDR3 is 12 amino acids. CDR1 SEHNR and CDR2 FQNEAQ come from the germline V gene (reference sequence). Deletions cut 5 bases from V and 9 bases from J, with 8 bases between. The CDR3 DNA reads as TGTGCCAGCAGCGTAGTTAGTTCACCCCTCCACTTT. It codes for CASSVVSSPLHF.

The genes are TRBV2 and TRBJ2-5; weak D call: TRBD1 (6 bases). The J call may be in error: the DNA end matches TRBJ2-7 better. The CDR3 consists of 13 residues. CDR1 is SNHLY and CDR2 is FYNNEI in the germline V gene. In nucleotides, the CDR3 is TGTGCCAGCACCCCGGTCAGGGGATACGAGCAGTACTTC. It codes for CASTPVRGYEQYF.